What follows describes a single T cell receptor (beta chain). What it recognizes is unknown. This specimen comes from a study of graft-versus-host responses after intestinal transplantation. Study-wide background: All recipients were transplanted with multivisceral, liver-intestinal, or isolated intestinal grafts.

General study findings and limits: Recipient-marrow GvH clones were detected, some having first appeared in ileum or blood. Peak circulating GvH clone levels were associated with early post-transplant HvG declines.

Trimming removed 3 bases at V and 2 bases at J, with 12 bases between. Germline V gives CDR1 SGDLS, CDR2 YYNGEE. The CDR3 contains 14 residues. Measured with immunoSEQ multiplex PCR; TCRdb has only the in-frame clones, and not every one. The table includes 80,000 to 95,000 clones, 93% detected once. The sequence was collected from a human donor who received an intestinal transplant. The V call is TRBV9, the J call TRBJ2-7; D perhaps matches TRBD1 (6 bases). This sample comprised unstimulated CD8+ T cells sorted from spleen or lymph node cells, obtained before intestinal transplant. In nucleotides, the CDR3 is TGTGCCAGCAGCGCAACAGGGAATACCTACGAGCAGTACTTC. Protein: CASSATGNTYEQYF.